Following are 14 T cell receptor beta chains from one sample sequenced in a study of blood T cell repertoires in COVID-19 (dated by TCRdb to the early 2020s). The method behind the library was the immunoSEQ multiplex PCR assay. TCRdb stores this immuneACCESS table with in-frame sequences only. Part of the clones is absent; in the studies checked, under half of the shortfall reflects unresolved V genes, and no reason is known for the rest. The sample table records 400,000 to 500,000 clones; around nine tenths of these occur just once. In total, the top ten clones hold approximately 1.8% of the sample. The sequenced sample consisted of PBMCs or T cells enriched from blood (not recorded which). The receptors here all came from a woman aged 40 to 49 who had recovered from COVID-19.

This clone was counted only a few times. Other DNA variants within this sample encode the same CDR3. The chain recombines TRBV12-3 or TRBV12-4 with TRBJ1-2; unclear D gene. The CDR3 spans 13 residues. V gave up 2 bases and J gave up 2 bases, with 6 bases separating them. The CDR3 DNA follows: TGTGCCAGCAGTTTACGGGAGAACTATGGCTACACCTTC. Its translation: CASSLRENYGYTF.

The V call is TRBV12-5, the J call TRBJ1-4; 8 positions match TRBD1. Losses at the gene ends were 4 bases for V and 8 bases for J; bases not matched to a gene: 12. The germline V gene has CDR1 LGHNT and CDR2 FRNRAP. The CDR3 consists of 16 residues. The chain's CDR3 is CASGSTTGTGGEKLFF. The CDR3 DNA follows: TGTGCTAGTGGTTCGACCACCGGGACAGGCGGGGAAAAACTGTTTTTT.

This clone appeared once. This sequence joins TRBV10-3 and TRBJ1-1, with D perhaps TRBD1 (5 bases). This CDR3 region has 13 residues. Trimming took 4 bases from V and 1 from J, leaving 7 bases between them. CDR1 is ENHRY and CDR2 is SYGVKD in the germline V gene. The CDR3 here is CAISGTQNTEAFF. DNA of the CDR3: TGTGCCATCAGTGGGACACAGAACACTGAAGCTTTCTTT.

In this sample, this clone turned up a few times. The genes are TRBV5-1 and TRBJ2-1; 9 nucleotides match TRBD2. Losses at the gene ends were 4 bases for V and 4 bases for J; bases not matched to a gene: 12. This CDR3 is 17 amino acids long. CDR1 and CDR2 from the germline V gene are SGHRS and YFSETQ. This CDR3 is CASSPRVAGALYNEQFF. CDR3 coding DNA: TGCGCCAGCAGCCCCCGGGTAGCGGGAGCCCTATACAATGAGCAGTTCTTC.

Only a few counts were recorded for this clone. J is TRBJ2-7 and V is TRBV7-6, with D perhaps matching TRBD1 (6 bases). Trimming took 5 bases from V and 7 from J, leaving 18 bases between them. The CDR3 sequence is 14 residues long. CDR1 is SGHVS and CDR2 is FNYEAQ in the germline V gene. CDR3 in DNA: TGTGCCAGCAGCCCAATTGGGGGCGAAGGGGAGCAGTACTTC. Translating it yields CASSPIGGEGEQYF.

V usage is TRBV16 and J usage is TRBJ2-6; no firm D call. The CDR3 is 19 amino acids. Between the trimmed V and J ends, which lost 1 base and 2 bases, there was a span of 18 bases. Germline CDR1 reads KGHSY; CDR2 reads FQNENV. Here the CDR3 DNA reads TGTGCCAGCAGCCAATACTTCCAGGTGCCATCTCCTGGGGCCAACGTCCTGACTTTC. Translation: CASSQYFQVPSPGANVLTF.

The J gene is TRBJ1-1, the V gene TRBV25-1; 9 bases are shared with TRBD1. Germline CDR1 MGHDK, CDR2 SYGVNS. The ends lost 4 bases at V and 9 bases at J; junction bases unmatched: 9. The CDR3 sequence is 14 residues long. CDR3 coding DNA: TGTGCCAGCAGTGGTGGGATAACAGGGGGCAAAGCTTTCTTT. It encodes CASSGGITGGKAFF.

J is TRBJ1-1 and V is TRBV11-3, with D possibly matching TRBD1 (5 bases). Germline V lookup: CDR1 SGHNT, CDR2 YENEEA. The CDR3 totals 17 residues. With 2 bases removed from V and 3 bases from J, the gap between germline ends came to 19 bases. CDR3 in DNA: TGTGCCAGCAGCTTATTTGTCAAGGGGCAACGACACACTGAAGCTTTCTTT. Amino acid sequence: CASSLFVKGQRHTEAFF.

The gene calls are TRBV27 and TRBJ2-7, with TRBD2 identical over 10 bases. The CDR3 spans 15 residues. Germline assignment: CDR1 MNHEY and CDR2 SMNVEV (reference sequence). V was pared by 3 bases and J by 2 bases, with 4 bases of the junction left unmatched. CDR3 coding DNA: TGTGCCAGCAGTTTCTCAAGCGGGAGGGCCTACGAGCAGTACTTC. Its translation: CASSFSSGRAYEQYF.

The chain combines TRBV3-1 (or the pseudogene TRBV3-2) with TRBJ1-2; possible D gene TRBD1, 6 bases. Trimming shortened V by 2 bases and J by 8 bases, and 15 bases separated the two germline ends. Germline-derived CDR1 and CDR2 are LGHDT and YNNKEL (reference sequence). CDR3 size: 14 residues. CDR3 protein: CASSQRLGAEGYTF. CDR3 coding DNA: TGTGCCAGCAGCCAAAGGTTGGGGGCGGAAGGCTACACCTTC.

The genes are TRBV5-6 and TRBJ1-2; 7 bases are shared with TRBD1. The CDR3 covers 16 residues. J was trimmed by 5 bases and V by 0 bases; bases with no gene match: 10. Germline V lookup: CDR1 SGHDT, CDR2 YYEEEE. CDR3 in DNA: TGTGCCAGCAGCTTGGATCTCGGCGGGACAGTGTATGGCTACACCTTC. It is translated as CASSLDLGGTVYGYTF.

This rearrangement joins TRBV20-1 to TRBJ1-5, with D perhaps matching TRBD1 (5 bases). V lost 3 bases and J lost 7, with 16 bases in between. Per the germline V gene, CDR1 is DFQATT and CDR2 is SNEGSKA (reference sequence). The CDR3 runs to 14 residues. The CDR3 sequence is CSASNGQGVQPQHF. In DNA, the CDR3 is TGCAGTGCTAGTAATGGGCAGGGTGTCCAGCCCCAGCATTTT.

The chain employs TRBV19 and TRBJ1-2; D unresolved. The CDR3 spans 15 residues. Germline CDR1 is LNHDA and CDR2 is SQIVND (reference sequence). Trimming removed 1 base at V and 0 bases at J, with 9 bases between. The CDR3 DNA reads as TGTGCCAGTAGTATAGTCGGACTTTCTAACTATGGCTACACCTTC. It codes for CASSIVGLSNYGYTF.

This chain joins TRBV18 and TRBJ1-2, with 7 bases that match TRBD1. The germline gives CDR1 KGHSH, CDR2 LQKENI. Trimming cost V 3 bases and J 6 bases; bases outside gene matches: 1. CDR3 size: 12 residues. CDR3 in amino acids: CASSPTGDGYTF. CDR3 nucleotides: TGTGCCAGCTCACCTACAGGGGATGGCTACACCTTC.